One sample yielded the 17 T cell receptor beta chains listed below, sequenced in a study of T cell therapy after organ transplantation. Profiling relied on immunoSEQ multiplex PCR, and the TCRdb table lists in-frame clones only, not all of them. The table records 44,000 or so clones, about 94% of them present only once. Antigens of these TCRs are unknown. The specimen comprised CD8+ T cells from blood, sampled before autologous CMV-specific T cell therapy. Every receptor here comes from a human patient who had received a solid organ transplant and had CMV disease.

CDR3 nucleotides: TGTGCCAGCAGCCAATTTCAGGATGGCTACACCTTC. Protein: CASSQFQDGYTF. The chain recombines TRBV14 with TRBJ1-2; D gene unclear. The V end was cut by 2 bases, the J end by 6 bases, with 7 bases between. Germline V gene sequence: CDR1 SGHDN, CDR2 FVKESK. This CDR3 is built from 12 residues. Filled out from reference TRBV14 and TRBJ1-2, the complete variable domain reads EAGVTQFPSHSVIEKGQTVTLRCDPISGHDNLYWYRRVMGKEIKFLLHFVKESKQDESGMPNNRFLAERTGGTYSTLKVQPAELEDSGVYFCASSQFQDGYTFGSGTRLTVV.

The rearrangement uses TRBV16 and TRBJ2-7, with 8 bases identical to TRBD1. The V segment lost 4 bases and the J segment 6 bases; nucleotides outside the gene matches: 5. Per the germline V gene, CDR1 is KGHSY and CDR2 is FQNENV. The CDR3 totals 13 residues. CDR3 DNA sequence: TGTGCCAGCAGCCCGCAAACAGGGGGCGAGCAGTACTTC. The encoded protein is CASSPQTGGEQYF.

The chain couples TRBV15 to TRBJ1-1, with a tentative D call TRBD1 (5 bases). Deletions cut 5 bases from V and 8 bases from J, with 18 bases between. The CDR3 runs 14 residues. Germline assignment: CDR1 LNHNV and CDR2 YYDKDF (reference sequence). CDR3 bases: TGTGCCACCAGCGGACCCGGGCCTCGGGACGAAGCTTTCTTT. This encodes CATSGPGPRDEAFF.

The chain couples TRBV5-8 to TRBJ2-1; D is undetermined. The CDR3 has 11 amino acids. The germline V gene encodes CDR1 SGHTS and CDR2 YDEGEE. Trimming pared 4 bases from V and 8 bases from J, leaving 7 bases between. The CDR3 region has the DNA TGTGCCAGCAGCCCCGCTTATGAGCAGTTCTTC. The encoded protein is CASSPAYEQFF.

Here the CDR3 reads CATSSIPGQSDSNQPQHF. The CDR3 nucleotides read TGTGCCACCAGCTCGATCCCGGGACAGTCCGATAGCAATCAGCCCCAGCATTTT. This chain links TRBV15 with TRBJ1-5; TRBD1 matches 7 bases. The V gene end was trimmed by 5 bases and the J gene end by 0 bases; junction bases not matched to a gene: 13. The CDR3 runs 18 residues. Per the germline V gene, CDR1 is LNHNV and CDR2 is YYDKDF (reference sequence).

The rearrangement uses TRBV4-1 and TRBJ2-2; TRBD1 is a possible D gene (5 bases). The CDR3 is 15 amino acids. Germline V gene data show CDR1 as MGHRA and CDR2 as YSYEKL. V was trimmed by 1 base and J by 5 bases, leaving 11 bases between them. This chain's CDR3 is CASSQAAGRTGELFF. As DNA, the CDR3 is TGCGCCAGCAGCCAAGCCGCAGGGCGGACCGGGGAGCTGTTTTTT.

In its sample, this clone is medium-sized. The chain couples TRBV2 to TRBJ1-1; no definite D call. The CDR3 runs 13 residues. Trimming pared 2 bases from V and 3 bases from J, leaving 7 bases between. In germline, CDR1 is SNHLY, CDR2 FYNNEI. CDR3 amino acids: CASSEFWDTEAFF. The CDR3 DNA is TGTGCCAGCAGTGAATTCTGGGACACTGAAGCTTTCTTT.

The chain is built from TRBV11-3 and TRBJ1-1; 9 nucleotides align to TRBD1. CDR3 size: 13 residues. The ends lost 4 bases at V and 10 bases at J; junction bases unmatched: 7. The germline gives CDR1 SGHNT, CDR2 YENEEA. CDR3 in amino acids: CASSSGTGRVAFF. The CDR3 region has the DNA TGTGCCAGCAGCTCAGGGACAGGGCGGGTAGCTTTCTTT.

This clone was seen once. The rearrangement links TRBV29-1 to TRBJ2-2, with 7 bases aligning to TRBD1. CDR1 and CDR2 (germline): SQVTM, ANQGSEA. The CDR3 loop spans 15 amino acids. Trimming cost V 2 bases and J 5 bases; bases outside gene matches: 8. The CDR3 DNA follows: TGCAGCGTTGAATGGACAGGAGGATTAACCGGGGAGCTGTTTTTT. Translating gives CSVEWTGGLTGELFF.

The rearrangement uses TRBV7-8 and TRBJ1-3, with D perhaps matching TRBD1 (5 bases). Germline-derived CDR1 and CDR2 are SGHVS and FQNEAQ. The length of the CDR3 is 14 residues. Trimming removed 5 bases at V and 2 bases at J, with 10 bases between. The CDR3 sequence is CASSPATAGNTIYF. The CDR3 region has the DNA TGTGCCAGCAGCCCCGCGACAGCTGGAAACACCATATATTTT.

The rearrangement links TRBV30 to TRBJ1-2; a weak D match, TRBD1 (6 bases). V lost 0 bases, J lost 4 bases, and 9 bases lay in between. The germline V gene encodes CDR1 GTSNPN and CDR2 SVGIG (reference sequence). This CDR3 is 13 amino acids long. The chain's CDR3 is CAWSVTGPYGYTF. The CDR3 coding sequence is TGTGCCTGGAGTGTTACAGGGCCCTATGGCTACACCTTC.

The chain is built from TRBV7-9 and TRBJ2-1, with TRBD2 identical over 7 bases. CDR3 length: 14 residues. V lost 5 bases, J lost 9 bases, and 10 bases stayed unmatched. The germline V gene has CDR1 SEHNR and CDR2 FQNEAQ (reference sequence). The CDR3 DNA reads TGTGCCAGCAGCCTCGGGGGAGGGTCGATTGAGCAGTTCTTC. This translates into CASSLGGGSIEQFF.

This clone occurred a few times. The V call is TRBV30, the J call TRBJ2-7, with TRBD1 identical over 9 bases. The CDR3 is 13 amino acids. After removal of 1 base from V and 7 bases from J, the junction contained 5 bases not matched to a gene. CDR1 is GTSNPN and CDR2 is SVGIG in the germline V gene (reference sequence). The CDR3 DNA sequence: TGTGCCTGGAGTGGGGCCGGGACAGGGGAGCAGTACTTC. As protein: CAWSGAGTGEQYF.

The V gene is TRBV6-5, the J gene TRBJ2-3, with 7 bases identical to TRBD1. After removal of 5 bases from V and 4 bases from J, the junction contained 9 bases not matched to a gene. Germline V gives CDR1 MNHEY, CDR2 SVGAGI. The CDR3 loop spans 15 amino acids. CDR3 in DNA: TGTGCCAGCAGTCTGTCAGACAGGGCCTCAGATACGCAGTATTTT. Protein product: CASSLSDRASDTQYF.

The rearrangement joins TRBV10-3 to TRBJ1-2; a possible D gene is TRBD1 (5 bases). The germline gives CDR1 ENHRY, CDR2 SYGVKD. Trimming cost V 0 bases and J 2 bases, with 13 bases left between them. The CDR3 has 16 amino acids. The DNA of the CDR3 is TGTGCCATCAGTGAGTCGGATGCAGGGACCAACTATGGCTACACCTTC. Amino acid sequence: CAISESDAGTNYGYTF.

This chain uses TRBV30 with TRBJ1-5, with a tentative D call TRBD1 (5 bases). Germline-derived CDR1 and CDR2 are GTSNPN and SVGIG (reference sequence). This CDR3 is built from 14 residues. V lost 2 bases and J lost 5, with 13 bases in between. DNA for the CDR3: TGTGCCTGGAGTCGGGGTGGGGGGTATCAGCCCCAGCATTTT. Its translation is CAWSRGGGYQPQHF.

This clone was observed a single time. This chain connects TRBV6-5 to TRBJ2-1; 7 positions agree with TRBD1. Losses at the gene ends were 2 bases for V and 4 bases for J; bases not matched to a gene: 2. From germline, CDR1 is MNHEY and CDR2 SVGAGI. The CDR3 sequence is 14 residues long. CDR3 bases: TGTGCCAGCAGTTACGGGACAGTTTACAATGAGCAGTTCTTC. Amino acids: CASSYGTVYNEQFF.